These 20 T cell receptor beta chains were all obtained from the same sample, sequenced in a study of CD8+CD57+ T cells in acquired aplastic anemia. For sequencing, patients were chosen who had shown expansion of CD8+CD57+ cells by flow cytometry. Investigators profiled TCR beta VDJ and CDR3 from genomic DNA template. Using its own MiXCR run on the reads, TCRdb lists one record per CDR3 protein. The sample lists 150,000 to 200,000 distinct CDR3 sequences, 48% occurring once. The sample taken for sequencing was sorted CD4+, CD8+, or CD8+CD57+ T cells (not recorded which) from PBMCs. Source of these receptors: a human donor with aplastic anemia.

The table lists this clonotype with many counts. The chain carries TRBV14 and TRBJ1-1; TRBD1 might be the D (6 bases). Trimming removed 8 bases from V and 6 bases from J, with 16 bases in between. Germline loops: CDR1 SGHDN, CDR2 FVKESK. The CDR3 is made up of 13 amino acids. CDR3 in DNA: TGTGCCAGCGGCCGGGACACCCTCGCTGAAGCTTTCTTT. As protein: CASGRDTLAEAFF.

This clonotype has a count of ten or more. The chain has TRBV19 and TRBJ2-7, with a possible D match to TRBD2 (6 bases). CDR3 size: 14 residues. Looked up from germline, CDR1 is LNHDA and CDR2 is SQIVND (reference sequence). V was pared by 4 bases and J by 0 bases, with 10 bases between. CDR3 residues: CASSRPGDSYEQYF. The CDR3 nucleotides are TGTGCCAGTAGTAGACCGGGGGACTCCTACGAGCAGTACTTC.

The chain is built from TRBV20-1 and TRBJ2-7; D call uncertain. V lost 6 bases, J lost 7 bases, and 22 bases lay in between. Germline-derived CDR1 and CDR2 are DFQATT and SNEGSKA (reference sequence). This CDR3 contains 14 residues. The CDR3 coding sequence is TGCAGTGCCGAGGACCCCATCTCTACTCGGGAGCAGTACTTC. Its translation: CSAEDPISTREQYF.

This clonotype appeared once. The rearrangement joins TRBV5-1 to TRBJ2-1; D may be TRBD2 (5 bases). This CDR3 is 15 amino acids long. Looked up from germline, CDR1 is SGHRS and CDR2 is YFSETQ. Trimming stripped 0 bases from V and 0 bases from J, with 7 bases between. CDR3 amino acids: CASSLAGDSYNEQFF. DNA for the CDR3: TGCGCCAGCAGCTTGGCCGGGGACTCCTACAATGAGCAGTTCTTC. Full variable domain (missing parts from reference TRBV5-1 and TRBJ2-1): KAGVTQTPRYLIKTRGQQVTLSCSPISGHRSVSWYQQTPGQGLQFLFEYFSETQRNKGNFPGRFSGRQFSNSRSEMNVSTLELGDSALYLCASSLAGDSYNEQFFGPGTRLTVL.

The gene calls are TRBV24-1 and TRBJ2-7; 8 positions agree with TRBD1. V gave up 6 bases and J gave up 5 bases; unmatched junction bases: 8. The CDR3 covers 14 residues. CDR1 is KGHDR and CDR2 is SFDVKD in the germline V gene. Here the CDR3 reads CATSTRTGTDEQYF. The CDR3, as DNA: TGTGCCACCAGTACCAGGACAGGGACTGACGAGCAGTACTTC.

This clonotype was seen repeatedly, ten times or more. The chain is built from TRBV19 and TRBJ2-3, with TRBD2 matching 9 bases. Germline assignment: CDR1 LNHDA and CDR2 SQIVND (reference sequence). The CDR3 runs to 16 residues. Trimming removed 1 base from V and 6 bases from J; junction bases left unmatched: 8. The CDR3 nucleotides are TGTGCCAGTAGTATAGGTATAGCGGGAGCAGCCGATACGCAGTATTTT. As protein: CASSIGIAGAADTQYF.

As regards this clonotype: The junction departs from the called germline gene at one end, perhaps through a read error. The rearrangement joins TRBV5-1 to TRBJ2-1; 7 bases align to TRBD1. CDR3 length equals 12 residues. Germline V gene data show CDR1 as SGHRS and CDR2 as YFSETQ. DNA of the CDR3: TGCGCCAGCAGCCGAGGGGGCAATGAGCAGCTCTTC. It encodes CASSRGGNEQLF.

The chain recombines TRBV24-1 with TRBJ2-1; D is unclear. V gave up 4 bases and J gave up 2 bases, with 14 bases separating them. The CDR3 is 16 residues long. Looked up from germline, CDR1 is KGHDR and CDR2 is SFDVKD. This chain's CDR3 is CATSDLSPSPYNEQFF. CDR3 nucleotides: TGTGCCACCAGTGACCTTAGTCCGAGCCCCTACAATGAGCAGTTCTTC.

The chain has TRBV6-2 or TRBV6-3 and TRBJ2-3; TRBD2 matches at 10 bases. The CDR3 runs to 15 residues. Germline V gene lookup returns CDR1 MNHEY and CDR2 SVGEGT. J lost 3 bases, V lost 5 bases, and 5 bases had no gene match. For the CDR3, the DNA is TGTGCCAGCAGTCCAAAAGCGGGGGGGACAGATACGCAGTATTTT. Amino acid sequence: CASSPKAGGTDTQYF.

This chain joins TRBV20-1 and TRBJ2-2; 9 nucleotides line up with TRBD2. This CDR3 spans 13 amino acids. V lost 1 base to trimming and J lost 6 bases; unmatched junction nucleotides: 0. The germline V gene encodes CDR1 DFQATT and CDR2 SNEGSKA (reference sequence). The CDR3 nucleotides read TGCAGTGCTAGAGGCGGGGGGGCCGGGGAGCTGTTTTTT. It encodes CSARGGGAGELFF.

DNA for the CDR3: TGCGCCAGCAGCTGGGCGGGACACCCTTACGAGCAGTACTTC. It translates to CASSWAGHPYEQYF. The genes are TRBV5-1 and TRBJ2-7; D could derive from TRBD1 or TRBD2 (6 bases each). CDR1 and CDR2 (germline): SGHRS, YFSETQ. The V end was cut by 3 bases, the J end by 4 bases, with 14 bases between. The CDR3 loop spans 14 amino acids.

This clonotype was detected ten times or more. The rearrangement joins TRBV7-9 to TRBJ1-2; TRBD1 might be the D (6 bases). Germline CDR1 is SEHNR and CDR2 is FQNEAQ (reference sequence). V lost 5 bases, J lost 3 bases, and 16 bases lay in between. The CDR3 is made up of 15 amino acids. As DNA, the CDR3 is TGTGCCAGCAGCCCACCCGGGGGCGAGGACTATGGCTACACCTTC. Amino acid sequence: CASSPPGGEDYGYTF.

This clonotype was detected only once. The rearrangement links TRBV20-1 to TRBJ2-1; weak D call: TRBD1 (5 bases). With 6 bases removed from V and 5 bases from J, the gap between germline ends came to 11 bases. This CDR3 region has 12 residues. CDR1 is DFQATT, CDR2 SNEGSKA, per germline (reference sequence). CDR3 loop: CSAGRTNNEQFF. The CDR3 coding sequence is TGCAGTGCGGGAAGGACAAACAATGAGCAGTTCTTC.

The chain employs TRBV10-2 and TRBJ2-7; D not certain. Trimming cost V 6 bases and J 0 bases, with 15 bases left between them. The germline CDR1 and CDR2 sequences are WSHSY and SAAADI. This CDR3 region has 15 residues. This CDR3 is CASRASRQTSYEQYF. The CDR3 bases are TGCGCCAGCAGGGCAAGTCGGCAGACCTCCTACGAGCAGTACTTC.

In its sample, this clonotype was seen a few times. The chain joins TRBV20-1 to TRBJ2-7, with D unresolved. V shed 0 bases and J shed 6 bases, with 15 bases lying between them. CDR1 and CDR2 from the germline V gene are DFQATT and SNEGSKA (reference sequence). This CDR3 has 14 amino acids. The CDR3 here is CSARDTSRFREQYF. CDR3 in DNA: TGCAGTGCTAGAGATACCAGCCGCTTTCGCGAGCAGTACTTC.

This chain uses TRBV7-2 with TRBJ1-2; D is unresolved. The germline V and J ends were trimmed by 3 bases and 2 bases, with 4 bases remaining between them. The CDR3 runs 12 residues. CDR1 SGHTA and CDR2 FQGNSA come from the germline V gene. The CDR3 DNA follows: TGTGCCAGCAGCTTGTACAACTATGGCTACACCTTC. Residues: CASSLYNYGYTF.

The J gene is TRBJ2-1, the V gene TRBV6-5; 13 bases agree with TRBD2. CDR3 length: 19 amino acids. Germline loops: CDR1 MNHEY, CDR2 SVGAGI. The V and J ends lost 6 bases and 3 bases, in that order; junction bases with no gene match: 14. The CDR3 protein is CASRHGLAGEPMIYNEQFF. Written as DNA, the CDR3 is TGTGCCAGCAGGCACGGACTAGCGGGAGAGCCGATGATCTACAATGAGCAGTTCTTC.

This clonotype was seen more than once but under ten times. The chain links TRBV15 to TRBJ1-4, with a possible D match to TRBD1 (5 bases). The CDR3 extends over 14 amino acids. V lost 9 bases, J lost 5 bases, and 16 bases lay in between. From germline, CDR1 is LNHNV and CDR2 YYDKDF (reference sequence). DNA for the CDR3: TGTGCCACTACCATCAGGGTGGGAAATGAAAAACTGTTTTTT. It codes for CATTIRVGNEKLFF.

The chain combines TRBV19 with TRBJ1-6, with a possible D match to TRBD1 (5 bases). The V end was cut by 3 bases, the J end by 5 bases, with 11 bases between. Germline V gives CDR1 LNHDA, CDR2 SQIVND (reference sequence). This CDR3 is built from 15 residues. The CDR3 bases are TGTGCCAGTAGTATTCCAGGGAAAGATAATTCACCCCTCCACTTT. This translates into CASSIPGKDNSPLHF.

This clonotype showed up many times. V is TRBV6-1 and J is TRBJ2-7; D is uncertain. V was clipped by 6 bases and J by 7 bases, with 10 bases between them. The CDR3 is 11 residues long. The germline V gene encodes CDR1 MNHNS and CDR2 SASEGT. The CDR3 reads CASSLPREQYF. DNA of the CDR3: TGTGCCAGCAGCCTCCCTAGGGAGCAGTACTTC.